The T cell receptor beta chain under discussion was sequenced for a study of immune evolution from preneoplasia to lung adenocarcinoma. The length of the CDR3 is 14 residues. Looked up from germline, CDR1 is SGHRS and CDR2 is YFSETQ. V was shortened by 0 bases and J by 5 bases, with 11 bases between the two germline ends. The repertoire was sequenced with immunoSEQ multiplex PCR; TCRdb's copy has only in-frame clones and lacks some. Here the sample spans around 4,100 clones, roughly three quarters being singletons. Sequenced input: FFPE minimally invasive lung adenocarcinoma tissue. The rearrangement links TRBV5-1 to TRBJ1-2, with a tentative D call TRBD1 (6 bases). The receptor's source is a person between 45 and 75 years old with lung adenocarcinoma. The CDR3 DNA is TGCGCCAGCAGCTTGGGACAGGTCTTTTATGGCTACACCTTC. Amino acid sequence: CASSLGQVFYGYTF.